The source of this T cell receptor beta chain is a study of T cells in Graves' hyperthyroidism and ophthalmopathy. The CDR3 loop spans 17 amino acids. Trimming removed 0 bases at V and 3 bases at J, with 12 bases between. Looked up from germline, CDR1 is ENHRY and CDR2 is SYGVKD. The TCR beta CDR3 regions underwent amplification using RNA transcripts as the source. Carried out on the TCR CDR3, a first-round RT-PCR used the HTBI primer set. TCRdb re-analysed the multiplex PCR reads in MiXCR, keeping a single row per CDR3 protein. The sample has approximately 510,000 distinct CDR3 sequences; 46% are singletons. In this sample, this clonotype turned up a few times.

This sequence joins TRBV10-3 and TRBJ2-6; D gene ambiguous. The source material was peripheral blood or thyroid tissue (not recorded which). The sequence was obtained from an adult woman with Graves' disease, either hyperthyroidism or ophthalmopathy (not recorded which). The CDR3 here is CAISESTTFYGANVLTF. The CDR3 DNA follows: TGTGCCATCAGTGAGTCGACAACCTTCTATGGGGCCAACGTCCTGACTTTC.